This record concerns one T cell receptor beta chain sequence. The data were obtained in a study of prognosis after radiotherapy for stage I lung cancer. Germline loops: CDR1 SGHRS, CDR2 YFSETQ. With 4 bases clipped from V and 8 bases from J, the junction kept 11 bases outside the gene matches. The CDR3 covers 16 residues. All patients were node-negative on CT and PET/CT, without prior chemotherapy, radiotherapy or other malignancies. Using two-round multiplex PCR, the authors amplified TCR beta CDR3 from genomic DNA. TRBV and TRBJ genes each had their own specific primers in first-round PCR. From the multiplex PCR reads, TCRdb called clonotypes with MiXCR, one entry per CDR3 protein. The sample holds more than 11,000 distinct CDR3 sequences; approximately 30% are singletons and the top ten take approximately 30%.

The TCR was taken from a donor of 50 years or more with non-small cell lung cancer. The sample in question was PBMCs, obtained before or after stereotactic body radiation therapy (not recorded which). This sequence joins TRBV5-1 and TRBJ2-1; TRBD1 aligns across 11 bases. The CDR3, as DNA: TGCGCCAGCAGCCCCGCCCGGACAGGGGGCGGGGATGAGCAGTTCTTC. It encodes CASSPARTGGGDEQFF.